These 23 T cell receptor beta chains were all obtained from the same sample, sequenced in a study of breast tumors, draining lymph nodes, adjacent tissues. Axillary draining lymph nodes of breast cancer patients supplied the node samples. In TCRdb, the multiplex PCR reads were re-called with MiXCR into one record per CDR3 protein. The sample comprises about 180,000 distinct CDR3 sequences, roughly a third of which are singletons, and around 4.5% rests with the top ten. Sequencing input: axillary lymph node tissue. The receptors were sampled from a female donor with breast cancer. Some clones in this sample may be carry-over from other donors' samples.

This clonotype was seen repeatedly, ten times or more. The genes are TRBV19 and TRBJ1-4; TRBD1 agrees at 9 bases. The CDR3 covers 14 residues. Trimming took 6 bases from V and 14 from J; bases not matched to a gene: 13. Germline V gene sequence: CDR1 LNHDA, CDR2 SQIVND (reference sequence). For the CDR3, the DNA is TGTGCCAGTAGATCCGGGACAGGGCAGGGACGGCTGTTTTTT. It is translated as CASRSGTGQGRLFF. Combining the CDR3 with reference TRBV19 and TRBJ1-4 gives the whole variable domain DGGITQSPKYLFRKEGQNVTLSCEQNLNHDAMYWYRQDPGQGLRLIYYSQIVNDFQKGDIAEGYSVSREKKESFPLTVTSAQKNPTAFYLCASRSGTGQGRLFFGSGTQLSVL.

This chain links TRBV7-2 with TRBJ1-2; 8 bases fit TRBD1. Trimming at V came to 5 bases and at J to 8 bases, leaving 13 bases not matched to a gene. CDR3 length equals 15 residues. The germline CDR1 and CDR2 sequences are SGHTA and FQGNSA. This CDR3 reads CASSRSQGALEGYTF. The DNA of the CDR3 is TGTGCCAGCAGCCGTAGTCAGGGGGCGCTAGAGGGCTACACCTTC.

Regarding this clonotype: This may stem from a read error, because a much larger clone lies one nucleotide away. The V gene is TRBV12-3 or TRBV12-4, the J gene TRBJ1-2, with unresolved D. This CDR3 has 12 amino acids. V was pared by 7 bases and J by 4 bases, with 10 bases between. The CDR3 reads CASTSPFYGYTF. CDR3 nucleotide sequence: TGTGCCAGCACGTCGCCCTTCTATGGCTACACCTTC.

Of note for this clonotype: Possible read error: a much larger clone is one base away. Here the CDR3 reads CASSPYSGANVLTF. CDR3 nucleotide sequence: TGTGCCAGCAGCCCCTACTCTGGGGCCAACGTCCTGACTTTC. The chain couples TRBV11-2 to TRBJ2-6; no definite D call. The CDR3 has 14 amino acids. Germline values: CDR1 SGHAT, CDR2 FQNNGV. The germline V and J ends were trimmed by 5 bases and 0 bases, with 5 bases remaining between them.

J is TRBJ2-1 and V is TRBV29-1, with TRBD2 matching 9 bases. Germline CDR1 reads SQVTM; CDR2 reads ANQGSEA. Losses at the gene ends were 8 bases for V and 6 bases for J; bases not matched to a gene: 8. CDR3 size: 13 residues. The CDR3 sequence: CSLELAGPNEQFF. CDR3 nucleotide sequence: TGCAGCTTGGAACTAGCGGGTCCCAATGAGCAGTTCTTC.

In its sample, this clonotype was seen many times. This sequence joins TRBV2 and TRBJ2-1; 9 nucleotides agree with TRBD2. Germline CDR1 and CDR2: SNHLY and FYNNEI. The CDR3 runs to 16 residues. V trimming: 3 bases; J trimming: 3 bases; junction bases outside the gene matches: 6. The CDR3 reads CASSEFRLAVYNEQFF. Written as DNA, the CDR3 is TGTGCCAGCAGTGAGTTTAGACTAGCGGTCTACAATGAGCAGTTCTTC. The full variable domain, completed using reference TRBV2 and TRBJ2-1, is EPEVTQTPSHQVTQMGQEVILRCVPISNHLYFYWYRQILGQKVEFLVSFYNNEISEKSEIFDDQFSVERPDGSNFTLKIRSTKLEDSAMYFCASSEFRLAVYNEQFFGPGTRLTVL.

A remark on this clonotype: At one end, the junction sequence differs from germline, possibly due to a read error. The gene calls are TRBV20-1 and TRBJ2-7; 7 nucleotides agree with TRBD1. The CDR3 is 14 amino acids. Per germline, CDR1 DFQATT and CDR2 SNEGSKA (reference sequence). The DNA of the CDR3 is TGCAGTGCGGGAACCGGGGACAGCTCCTTCGAGCGGTACTTC. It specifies CSAGTGDSSFERYF.

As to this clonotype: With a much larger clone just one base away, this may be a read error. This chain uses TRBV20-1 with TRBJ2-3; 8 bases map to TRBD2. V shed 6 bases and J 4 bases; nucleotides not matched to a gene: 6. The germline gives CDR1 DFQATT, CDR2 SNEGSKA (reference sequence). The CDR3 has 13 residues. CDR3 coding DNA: TGCAGTGCCCGTACGGGGGGGGCAGATACGCAGTATTTT. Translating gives CSARTGGADTQYF.

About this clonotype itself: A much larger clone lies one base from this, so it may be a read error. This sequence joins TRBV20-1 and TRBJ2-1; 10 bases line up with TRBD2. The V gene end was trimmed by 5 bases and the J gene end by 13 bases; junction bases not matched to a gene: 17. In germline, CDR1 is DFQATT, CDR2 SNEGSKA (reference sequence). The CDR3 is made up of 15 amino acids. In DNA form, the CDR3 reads TGCAGTGCTCCACCGACCCTAGCGGGGGCAGGGAAACAGTTCTTC. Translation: CSAPPTLAGAGKQFF.

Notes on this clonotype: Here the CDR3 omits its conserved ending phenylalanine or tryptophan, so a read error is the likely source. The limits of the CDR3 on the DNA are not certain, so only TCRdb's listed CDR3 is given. The CDR3 sequence is CASSLGGH. The chain couples TRBV7-9 to TRBJ1-4; TRBD1, the D gene given by the table, was not confirmed from the DNA. Termini included, the CDR3 measures 8 amino acids. From germline, CDR1 is SEHNR and CDR2 FQNEAQ (reference sequence).

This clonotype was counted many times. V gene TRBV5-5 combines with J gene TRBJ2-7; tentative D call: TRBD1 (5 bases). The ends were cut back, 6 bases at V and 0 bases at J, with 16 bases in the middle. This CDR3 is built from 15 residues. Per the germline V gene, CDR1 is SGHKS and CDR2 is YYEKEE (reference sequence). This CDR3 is CASTQFARDSYEQYF. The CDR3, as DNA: TGTGCCAGCACCCAGTTCGCCAGGGACTCCTACGAGCAGTACTTC.

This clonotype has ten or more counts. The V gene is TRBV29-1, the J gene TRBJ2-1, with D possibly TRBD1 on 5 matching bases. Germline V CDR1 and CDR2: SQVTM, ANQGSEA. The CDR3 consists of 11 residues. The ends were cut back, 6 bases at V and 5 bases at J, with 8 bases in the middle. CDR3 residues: CSVGHNNEQFF. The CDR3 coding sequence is TGCAGCGTCGGACACAACAATGAGCAGTTCTTC.

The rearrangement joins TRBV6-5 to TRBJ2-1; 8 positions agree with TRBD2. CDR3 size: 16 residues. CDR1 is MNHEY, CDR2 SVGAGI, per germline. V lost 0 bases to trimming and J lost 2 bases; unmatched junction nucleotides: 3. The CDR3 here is CASSYSALAAYNEQFF. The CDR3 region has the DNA TGTGCCAGCAGTTACTCGGCACTAGCGGCCTACAATGAGCAGTTCTTC.

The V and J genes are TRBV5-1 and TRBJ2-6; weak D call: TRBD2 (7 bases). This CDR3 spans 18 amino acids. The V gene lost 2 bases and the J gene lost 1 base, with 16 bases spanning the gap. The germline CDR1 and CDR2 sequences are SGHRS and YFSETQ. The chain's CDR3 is CASSLGGASGSGANVLTF. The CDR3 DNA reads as TGCGCCAGCAGCTTAGGGGGGGCCTCTGGGTCTGGGGCCAACGTCCTGACTTTC.

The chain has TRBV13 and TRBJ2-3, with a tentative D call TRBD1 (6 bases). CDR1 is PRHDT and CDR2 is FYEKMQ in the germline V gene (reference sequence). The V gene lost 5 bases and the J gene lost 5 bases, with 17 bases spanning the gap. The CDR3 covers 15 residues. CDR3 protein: CASSLGHTRGDTQYF. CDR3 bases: TGTGCCAGCAGCCTGGGACATACGAGGGGAGATACGCAGTATTTT.

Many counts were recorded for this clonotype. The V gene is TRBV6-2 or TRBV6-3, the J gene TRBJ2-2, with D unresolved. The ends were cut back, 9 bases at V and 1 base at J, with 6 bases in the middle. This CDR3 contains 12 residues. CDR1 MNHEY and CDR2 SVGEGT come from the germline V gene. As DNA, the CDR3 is TGTGCCAGTTACCTGAACACCGGGGAGCTGTTTTTT. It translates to CASYLNTGELFF.

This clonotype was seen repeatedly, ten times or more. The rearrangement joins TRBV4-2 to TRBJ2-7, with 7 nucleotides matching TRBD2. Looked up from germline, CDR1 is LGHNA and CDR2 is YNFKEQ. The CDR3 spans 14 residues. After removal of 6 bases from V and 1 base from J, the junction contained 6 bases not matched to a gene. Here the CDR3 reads CASRAGGGSYEQYF. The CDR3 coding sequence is TGTGCCAGCAGGGCGGGCGGGGGTTCCTACGAGCAGTACTTC.

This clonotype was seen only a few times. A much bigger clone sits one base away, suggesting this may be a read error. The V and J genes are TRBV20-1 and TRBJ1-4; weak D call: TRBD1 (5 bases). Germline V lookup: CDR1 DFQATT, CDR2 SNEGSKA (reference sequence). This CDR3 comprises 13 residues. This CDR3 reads CSAPHGTNETLFF. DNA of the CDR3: TGCAGTGCCCCACATGGGACTAATGAAACACTGTTTTTT.

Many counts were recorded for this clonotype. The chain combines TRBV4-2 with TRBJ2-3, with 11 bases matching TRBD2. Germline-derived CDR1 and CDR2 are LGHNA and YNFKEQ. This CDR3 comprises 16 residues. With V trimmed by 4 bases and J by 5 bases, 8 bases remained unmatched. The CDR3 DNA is TGTGCCAGCAGCCGAACTTTAGCGGGGGGGCAAGATACGCAGTATTTT. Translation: CASSRTLAGGQDTQYF.

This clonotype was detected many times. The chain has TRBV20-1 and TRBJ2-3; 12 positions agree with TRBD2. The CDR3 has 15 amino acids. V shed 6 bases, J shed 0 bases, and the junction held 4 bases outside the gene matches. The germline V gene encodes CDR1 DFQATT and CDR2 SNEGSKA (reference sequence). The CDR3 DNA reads TGCAGTGCAGACCTAGCGGGAGGGAGCACAGATACGCAGTATTTT. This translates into CSADLAGGSTDTQYF.

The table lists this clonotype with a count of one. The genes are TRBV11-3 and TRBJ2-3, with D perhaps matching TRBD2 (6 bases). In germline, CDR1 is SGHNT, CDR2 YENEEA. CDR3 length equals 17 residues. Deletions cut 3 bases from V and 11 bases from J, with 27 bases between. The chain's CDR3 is CASSLGGFRDPYNEQYF. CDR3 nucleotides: TGTGCCAGCAGCTTGGGGGGATTTAGGGACCCTTACAATGAGCAGTATTTT. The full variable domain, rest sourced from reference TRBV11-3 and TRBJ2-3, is EAGVVQSPRYKIIEKKQPVAFWCNPISGHNTLYWYLQNLGQGPELLIRYENEEAVDDSQLPKDRFSAERLKGVDSTLKIQPAELGDSAVYLCASSLGGFRDPYNEQYFGPGTRLTVL.

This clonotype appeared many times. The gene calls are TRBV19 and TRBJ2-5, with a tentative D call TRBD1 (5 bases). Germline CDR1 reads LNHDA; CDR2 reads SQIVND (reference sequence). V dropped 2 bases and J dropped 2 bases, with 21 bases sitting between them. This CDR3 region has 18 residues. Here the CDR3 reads CASSIPQKIQDPQETQYF. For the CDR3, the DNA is TGTGCCAGTAGTATACCCCAAAAAATACAGGACCCACAAGAGACCCAGTACTTC.

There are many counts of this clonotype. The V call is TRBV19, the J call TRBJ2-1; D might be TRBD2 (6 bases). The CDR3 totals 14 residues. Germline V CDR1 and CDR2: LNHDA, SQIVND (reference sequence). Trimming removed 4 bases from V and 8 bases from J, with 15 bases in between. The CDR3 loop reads CASSTRLVFDEQFF. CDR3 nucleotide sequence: TGTGCCAGTAGTACTCGACTAGTTTTCGATGAGCAGTTCTTC.